The clone carrying this T cell receptor (beta chain) was observed many times. The time point here: after trial treatment. Treatment meaning: LDRT plus nivolumab, ipilimumab, low-dose cyclophosphamide and aspirin (RACIN trial). The data are from a study of low-dose radiotherapy and immunotherapy resistance in tumors. For the study at large: A dose of 1 Gy per fraction every two weeks went to Cohort 2, totaling 13 Gy over 26 weeks.

Unmatched junction bases numbered 15, after V lost 10 bases and J lost 1 base. This CDR3 has 16 amino acids. CDR1 is MNHEY, CDR2 SVGEGT, per germline. A 20-cycle PCR with a constant-region primer and V-primer adapter amplified TCRs. TCRdb ran MiXCR on the reads and lists one entry per CDR3 protein. In the table there are over 50,000 distinct CDR3 sequences, around a third of which are singletons. The source is a male donor with rectosigmoid adenocarcinoma. The sequenced sample was PBMCs, obtained after low-dose radiotherapy plus immunotherapy. The chain joins TRBV6-2 or TRBV6-3 to TRBJ2-7; 8 bases map to TRBD2. DNA of the CDR3: TGTGCCACCACGGAAGCGGGAGTTGAGGGGTCCTACGAGCAGTACTTC. This sequence encodes CATTEAGVEGSYEQYF.